The sequence of this TCR beta chain was determined in a study of post-analysis software for immune sequencing data (dated by TCRdb to between 2014 and 2017). At the level of the whole study: Relapsing-remitting, secondary progressive and progressive-relapsing multiple sclerosis were recorded as disease courses, and subtype annotation was lacking for some patients. The multiple sclerosis patient repertoires were compared with about a dozen previously published healthy control repertoires from donors aged roughly 6 to 27 years. A subset of samples was prepared in parallel using single-end sample barcoding, then pooled and co-amplified after Illumina adapter ligation.

V was cut back by 2 bases and J by 2 bases, leaving a gap of 5 bases between them. Taken from the germline V gene, the CDR1 and CDR2 loops are MNHEY and SVGAGI. The CDR3 runs 13 residues from the cysteine to the phenylalanine. The read is trimmed to its CDR3 DNA, 39 bases read in frame from base 1. General findings and caveats noted by the study authors: Direct clustering with F measure revealed strong co-clustering of samples prepared in the same batch, which led to a batch-effect correction. Patients showed significantly higher frequencies than controls for roughly 5 TRBV segments, among them TRBV5-6, TRBV5-1 and TRBV20-1. Significantly lower normalized Chao1 diversity was found in multiple sclerosis patients than in controls, suggesting substantial peripheral T-cell clonal expansion. The control group was slightly older than the multiple sclerosis patient group.

TCR beta repertoires were profiled from peripheral blood of approximately 13 young patients with multiple sclerosis to demonstrate the VDJtools post-analysis software. Multiple sclerosis patients were children and adolescents aged roughly 6 to 17 years. The library relied on PCR. The listed sequencing device is Illumina HiSeq 2500. To reduce PCR and sequencing biases, unique molecular identifiers were built into the TCR beta cDNA libraries. Approximately 500,000 cDNA molecules were obtained for every 1 to 10 million input T cells, so each molecule roughly corresponded to one T cell. Patient libraries were prepared and sequenced with the same protocol used for the earlier healthy control dataset. Within a given batch, samples were prepared together, multiplexed and sequenced on the same HiSeq lane. The original pipeline was this. MIGEC handled the raw barcoded reads, throwing out single-read molecular identifier groups before consensus assembly and CDR3 extraction. VDJtools was used for post-analysis of the clonotype tables, with diversity normalized by down-sampling every dataset to the smallest sample size. In repertoire overlap clustering, CDR3 amino acid sequences, but not nucleotide sequences, were matched to correct batch-related cross-sample contamination. TCRdb reprocessing: public reads trimmed at Q25 with fastp, clones called with MiXCR, in-frame beta chains kept. Each record represents a unique CDR3 protein, reported with the most common genes and DNA among its rows. The V and J calls, along with clone size, are taken from TCRdb and not from the paper's own processing. Present in this sample are around 500,000 distinct CDR3 sequences, about a third of which were seen just once. Roughly 6% of the sample comes from the top ten.

This clonotype was picked up a small number of times. Its target antigen remains unknown. Qualities for individual bases were not recorded, and no much larger clone is one base off. Recombination joined TRBV6-5 with TRBJ2-3, with the D gene uncertain. What was sequenced was blood. The receptor's source is a girl under 18 with multiple sclerosis. The DNA sequence is as follows: TGTGCCAGCAGTTACGACCCCACAGATACGCAGTATTTT. It translates as CASSYDPTDTQYF.